The 9 T cell receptor beta chains below come from one sample, sequenced in a study of shared clonotypes between healthy human individuals. Naive CD8 cells lacked CD45RO, underwent positive selection for CCR7 and left out terminally differentiated effector memory CD45RA+ cells. Sequenced by immunoSEQ multiplex PCR; TCRdb stores in-frame clones only, minus some. The data hold roughly 2,000,000 clones, with just under 95% observed a single time. Sequenced material: naive CD8+ T cells from PBMCs. These receptors were taken from a man younger than 35 in good health. Some clones in this sample may be carry-over from other donors' samples.

This clone was observed a few times. J is TRBJ1-4 and V is TRBV18; TRBD1 is a possible D gene (5 bases). There are 16 residues in the CDR3. Germline CDR1 and CDR2: KGHSH and LQKENI. V dropped 5 bases and J dropped 2 bases, with 15 bases sitting between them. In DNA form, the CDR3 reads TGTGCCAGCTCATTTCACCGCCGGGACACTAATGAAAAACTGTTTTTT. Amino acid sequence: CASSFHRRDTNEKLFF.

The chain couples TRBV7-8 to TRBJ2-1, with a tentative D call TRBD2 (6 bases). Germline lookup yields CDR1 SGHVS and CDR2 FQNEAQ. The V end lost 1 base, the J end lost 7 bases, and 17 bases lay between the germline ends. The length of the CDR3 is 16 residues. The CDR3 sequence is CASSLGVAGGLNEQFF. The CDR3 nucleotides read TGTGCCAGCAGCTTAGGAGTAGCCGGGGGATTAAATGAGCAGTTCTTC.

The V and J genes are TRBV5-1 and TRBJ1-2, with 8 nucleotides matching TRBD1. The CDR3 sequence is 14 residues long. V was pared by 5 bases and J by 6 bases, with 9 bases of the junction left unmatched. Germline V gene lookup returns CDR1 SGHRS and CDR2 YFSETQ. The CDR3 bases are TGCGCCAGCAGACCAGGACAGGGCGGCGATGGCTACACCTTC. It specifies CASRPGQGGDGYTF. Based on the CDR3 plus reference TRBV5-1 and TRBJ1-2, the full variable domain is KAGVTQTPRYLIKTRGQQVTLSCSPISGHRSVSWYQQTPGQGLQFLFEYFSETQRNKGNFPGRFSGRQFSNSRSEMNVSTLELGDSALYLCASRPGQGGDGYTFGSGTRLTVV.

This chain joins TRBV5-1 and TRBJ1-2; TRBD1 might be the D (6 bases). This CDR3 spans 14 amino acids. Germline V gene lookup returns CDR1 SGHRS and CDR2 YFSETQ. With 4 bases removed from V and 2 bases from J, the gap between germline ends came to 12 bases. This CDR3 is CASSGWDTNYGYTF. CDR3 sequence (DNA): TGCGCCAGCAGCGGGTGGGACACCAACTATGGCTACACCTTC.

Turning to this clone: Other DNA variants within this sample encode the same CDR3. This rearrangement joins TRBV7-9 to TRBJ2-7; no reliable D call. CDR1 is SEHNR and CDR2 is FQNEAQ in the germline V gene (reference sequence). The CDR3 runs to 12 residues. V lost 3 bases to trimming and J lost 1 base, with 4 bases between them. The CDR3 sequence: CASSLKSYEQYF. CDR3 DNA sequence: TGTGCCAGCAGCTTGAAGTCCTACGAGCAGTACTTC.

The V and J genes are TRBV9 and TRBJ2-6; D not resolved. CDR3 length: 17 amino acids. The V gene lost 0 bases and the J gene lost 0 bases, with 10 bases spanning the gap. Looked up from germline, CDR1 is SGDLS and CDR2 is YYNGEE. The CDR3 loop reads CASSVVVMDSGANVLTF. The CDR3 coding sequence is TGTGCCAGCAGCGTAGTCGTCATGGACTCTGGGGCCAACGTCCTGACTTTC.

This clone was seen just once. This chain uses TRBV4-1 with TRBJ1-3; no firm D call. Per germline, CDR1 MGHRA and CDR2 YSYEKL. The V end was cut by 1 base, the J end by 0 bases, with 7 bases between. The CDR3 is 15 residues long. CDR3 sequence reads: CASSQGSASGNTIYF. The CDR3 coding sequence is TGCGCCAGCAGCCAAGGGAGCGCCTCTGGAAACACCATATATTTT.

The gene calls are TRBV7-9 and TRBJ2-7; the match to TRBD1 covers 10 bases. The CDR3 loop spans 16 amino acids. J was trimmed by 1 base and V by 5 bases; bases with no gene match: 8. Germline values: CDR1 SEHNR, CDR2 FQNEAQ (reference sequence). For the CDR3, the DNA is TGTGCCAGCAGCCCTGGGGGACAGGGGACTTCCTACGAGCAGTACTTC. Amino acid sequence: CASSPGGQGTSYEQYF.

The rearrangement uses TRBV10-1 and TRBJ2-2; D possibly corresponds to TRBD1 (7 bases). Germline lookup yields CDR1 WNHNN and CDR2 SYGVQD (reference sequence). Trimming cost V 4 bases and J 4 bases, with 16 bases left between them. The CDR3 has 16 residues. CDR3 protein: CASSGGPGGSTGELFF. The DNA of the CDR3 is TGCGCCAGCAGTGGGGGGCCAGGGGGGAGCACCGGGGAGCTGTTTTTT.